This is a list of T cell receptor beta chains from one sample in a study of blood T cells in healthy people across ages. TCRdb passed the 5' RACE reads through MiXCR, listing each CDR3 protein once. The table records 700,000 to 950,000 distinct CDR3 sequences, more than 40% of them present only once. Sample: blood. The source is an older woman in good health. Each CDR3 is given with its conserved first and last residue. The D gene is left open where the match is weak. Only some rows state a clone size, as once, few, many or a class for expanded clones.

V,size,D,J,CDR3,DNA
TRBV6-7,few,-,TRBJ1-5,CASSYTGGDQPQHF,TGTGCCAGCAGTTACACGGGTGGAGATCAGCCCCAGCATTTT
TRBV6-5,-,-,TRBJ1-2,CASSRDFSKGYTF,TGTGCCAGCAGTCGGGACTTCTCGAAAGGCTACACCTTC
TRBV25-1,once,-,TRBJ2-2,CASSRGSPNTGELFF,TGTGCCAGCTCGAGAGGCAGCCCGAACACCGGGGAGCTGTTTTTT
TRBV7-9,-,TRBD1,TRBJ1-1,CASSLGEDREAFF,TGTGCCAGCAGCTTAGGGGAGGACAGGGAAGCTTTCTTT
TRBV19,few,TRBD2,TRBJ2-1,CASSIAFWRESYNEQFF,TGTGCCAGTAGTATAGCATTTTGGCGGGAGAGCTACAATGAGCAGTTCTTC
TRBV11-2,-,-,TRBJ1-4,CASSFRRRSNEKLFF,TGTGCCAGCAGCTTCAGGCGTAGGTCTAATGAAAAACTGTTTTTT
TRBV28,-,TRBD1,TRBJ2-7,CASSGSRGGQSFSYEQYF,TGTGCCAGCAGCGGCTCTCGAGGGGGACAGTCGTTCTCCTACGAGCAGTACTTC
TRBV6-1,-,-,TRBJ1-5,CAGSDQVGNQPQHF,TGTGCCGGCAGTGACCAGGTTGGCAATCAGCCCCAGCATTTT
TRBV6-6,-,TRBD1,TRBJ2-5,CASRPGQGVHNEQYF,TGTGCCAGCAGACCGGGACAGGGGGTCCACAATGAGCAGTACTTC
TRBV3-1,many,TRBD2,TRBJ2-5,CASSREGETQYF,TGTGCCAGCAGCCGGGAGGGAGAGACCCAGTACTTC
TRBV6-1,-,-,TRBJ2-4,CASRGFEEGNIQYF,TGTGCCAGCAGAGGGTTTGAGGAGGGGAACATTCAGTACTTC
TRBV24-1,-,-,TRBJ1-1,CATSVSENTEAFF,TGTGCCACCAGTGTATCAGAGAACACTGAAGCTTTCTTT
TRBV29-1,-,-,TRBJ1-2,CSAERTNYGYTF,TGTAGCGCTGAACGAACTAACTATGGCTACACCTTC
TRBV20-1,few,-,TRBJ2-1,CSAQESSYNEQFF,TGCAGTGCCCAAGAGAGCTCCTACAATGAGCAGTTCTTC
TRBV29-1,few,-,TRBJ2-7,CSVRQELSYEQYF,TGCAGCGTTCGACAGGAACTATCCTACGAGCAGTACTTC
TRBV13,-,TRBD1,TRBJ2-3,CASSPDRGAPDTQYF,TGTGCCAGCAGCCCGGACAGGGGCGCACCAGATACGCAGTATTTT
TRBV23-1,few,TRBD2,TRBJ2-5,CASSQSLGTREETQYF,TGCGCCAGCAGTCAATCGTTGGGGACTAGGGAAGAGACCCAGTACTTC
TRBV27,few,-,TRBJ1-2,CASSLYGVQGYTF,TGTGCCAGCAGTTTATACGGGGTCCAAGGCTACACCTTC
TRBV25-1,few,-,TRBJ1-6,CASSESSSPLHF,TGTGCCAGCAGTGAATCCAGTTCACCCCTCCACTTT
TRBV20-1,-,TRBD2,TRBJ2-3,CSARVPGGDTQYF,TGCAGTGCTAGAGTTCCGGGAGGAGATACGCAGTATTTT
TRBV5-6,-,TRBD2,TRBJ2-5,CASSLRAGASETQYF,TGTGCCAGCAGCTTGAGAGCGGGAGCTTCGGAGACCCAGTACTTC
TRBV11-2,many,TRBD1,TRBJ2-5,CASSWNRGQTQYF,TGTGCCAGCAGCTGGAACAGGGGTCAGACCCAGTACTTC
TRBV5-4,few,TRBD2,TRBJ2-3,CASSQTSGGSLTDTQYF,TGTGCCAGCAGTCAAACTAGCGGGGGGTCCCTCACAGATACGCAGTATTTT
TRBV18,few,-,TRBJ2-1,CASSPPSGSSYNEQFF,TGTGCCAGCTCACCCCCCAGTGGAAGCTCCTACAATGAGCAGTTCTTC